These T cell receptor beta chains were read from a single sample in a study of T cell responses to AZD1222 COVID-19 vaccine. Data came from immunoSEQ multiplex PCR; TCRdb stores just in-frame clones and leaves some out. The sample includes 110,000 to 150,000 clones, 85% to 95% of them seen just once. The material sequenced was peripheral blood, taken after recovery from COVID-19. These TCRs come from an adult who had recovered from COVID-19. Each CDR3 is given with its conserved first and last residue. A D gene is named only where the DNA matches it firmly. For some rows the clone size is stated as once, few or many, or as a class when expanded; others skip it.

abundance: .
d_gene: .
v_gene: TRBV10-3
j_gene: TRBJ1-2
CDR3aa: CAISEALRWGAYYGYTF
CDR3nt: TGTGCCATCAGTGAGGCCCTTAGGTGGGGCGCATACTATGGCTACACCTTC

abundance: .
d_gene: .
v_gene: TRBV28
j_gene: TRBJ1-4
CDR3aa: CASRRLTPILNEKLFF
CDR3nt: TGTGCCAGCAGGAGGCTTACCCCGATCCTTAATGAAAAACTGTTTTTT

abundance: .
d_gene: .
v_gene: TRBV27
j_gene: TRBJ2-7
CDR3aa: CASSLSGPVFGSEQYF
CDR3nt: TGTGCCAGCAGTTTATCGGGACCGGTGTTTGGGAGCGAGCAGTACTTC

abundance: .
d_gene: .
v_gene: TRBV4-1
j_gene: TRBJ2-1
CDR3aa: CASSQRDTGLREQFF
CDR3nt: TGCGCCAGCAGCCAGAGGGACACAGGGCTAAGGGAGCAGTTCTTC

abundance: .
d_gene: .
v_gene: TRBV2
j_gene: TRBJ2-3
CDR3aa: CASSSRREITDTQYF
CDR3nt: TGTGCCAGCAGTTCCCGGCGAGAAATCACAGATACGCAGTATTTT

abundance: .
d_gene: .
v_gene: TRBV2
j_gene: TRBJ1-4
CDR3aa: CASRLWTATNEKLFF
CDR3nt: TGTGCCAGCAGGCTTTGGACAGCAACTAATGAAAAACTGTTTTTT

abundance: .
d_gene: .
v_gene: TRBV27
j_gene: TRBJ1-6
CDR3aa: CASSLRGIFNSPLHF
CDR3nt: TGTGCCAGCAGTTTACGCGGCATTTTTAATTCACCCCTCCACTTT

abundance: .
d_gene: .
v_gene: TRBV28
j_gene: TRBJ1-5
CDR3aa: CASNPPRGNSNQPQHF
CDR3nt: TGTGCCAGCAATCCGCCCCGGGGGAATAGCAATCAGCCCCAGCATTTT

abundance: .
d_gene: .
v_gene: TRBV7-3
j_gene: TRBJ2-1
CDR3aa: CASSIGTNNEQFF
CDR3nt: TGTGCCAGCAGCATAGGGACCAACAATGAGCAGTTCTTC

abundance: .
d_gene: .
v_gene: TRBV5-1
j_gene: TRBJ1-4
CDR3aa: CASSLTGEKLFF
CDR3nt: TGCGCCAGCAGCTTGACGGGTGAAAAACTGTTTTTT

abundance: .
d_gene: .
v_gene: TRBV28
j_gene: TRBJ1-4
CDR3aa: CASSASEAYNEKLFF
CDR3nt: TGTGCCAGCAGTGCCTCTGAGGCGTATAATGAAAAACTGTTTTTT

abundance: .
d_gene: .
v_gene: TRBV6-4
j_gene: TRBJ2-1
CDR3aa: CASSDSRSSNEQFF
CDR3nt: TGTGCCAGCAGTGACTCGAGGTCCAGCAATGAGCAGTTCTTC

abundance: .
d_gene: TRBD2
v_gene: TRBV2
j_gene: TRBJ2-7
CDR3aa: CASMGLAGRYEQYF
CDR3nt: TGTGCCAGCATGGGACTAGCGGGGCGATACGAGCAGTACTTC

abundance: .
d_gene: .
v_gene: TRBV27
j_gene: TRBJ2-7
CDR3aa: CASKGLDTYEQYF
CDR3nt: TGTGCCAGCAAGGGGTTGGACACCTACGAGCAGTACTTC

abundance: .
d_gene: TRBD1
v_gene: TRBV18
j_gene: TRBJ1-2
CDR3aa: CASSPVGRGRDTNYGYTF
CDR3nt: TGTGCCAGCTCACCAGTGGGGAGGGGGCGCGACACGAACTATGGCTACACCTTC

abundance: .
d_gene: .
v_gene: TRBV4-1
j_gene: TRBJ1-1
CDR3aa: CASSQDRPLNTEAFF
CDR3nt: TGCGCCAGCAGCCAAGACAGGCCCTTGAACACTGAAGCTTTCTTT

abundance: .
d_gene: .
v_gene: TRBV13
j_gene: TRBJ2-7
CDR3aa: CASSLSLSRDQTYEQYF
CDR3nt: TGTGCCAGCAGCTTATCTTTATCGCGGGACCAGACCTACGAGCAGTACTTC

abundance: .
d_gene: TRBD1
v_gene: TRBV7-9
j_gene: TRBJ2-7
CDR3aa: CAGSGDSSYEQYF
CDR3nt: TGTGCCGGAAGTGGGGACAGCTCCTACGAGCAGTACTTC

abundance: .
d_gene: .
v_gene: TRBV7-9
j_gene: TRBJ1-3
CDR3aa: CASSGGYSGNTIYF
CDR3nt: TGTGCCAGCAGCGGCGGTTACTCTGGAAACACCATATATTTT

abundance: .
d_gene: .
v_gene: TRBV5-4
j_gene: TRBJ2-7
CDR3aa: CASSLFAGSEQYF
CDR3nt: TGTGCCAGCAGCTTATTCGCGGGGAGTGAGCAGTACTTC

abundance: .
d_gene: .
v_gene: TRBV2
j_gene: TRBJ1-5
CDR3aa: CASSERQNSNQPQHF
CDR3nt: TGTGCCAGCAGTGAGAGACAGAATAGCAATCAGCCCCAGCATTTT

abundance: .
d_gene: TRBD2
v_gene: TRBV19
j_gene: TRBJ2-7
CDR3aa: CASSISGGQGEQYF
CDR3nt: TGTGCCAGTAGTATATCGGGAGGTCAAGGCGAGCAGTACTTC

abundance: .
d_gene: .
v_gene: TRBV27
j_gene: TRBJ2-3
CDR3aa: CASIVRSTDTQYF
CDR3nt: TGTGCCAGCATCGTTCGGAGCACAGATACGCAGTATTTT

abundance: .
d_gene: TRBD2
v_gene: TRBV5-5
j_gene: TRBJ2-7
CDR3aa: CASSLLAGLGEQYF
CDR3nt: TGTGCCAGCAGCCTACTAGCGGGTCTGGGGGAGCAGTACTTC

abundance: .
d_gene: .
v_gene: TRBV21-1
j_gene: TRBJ1-3
CDR3aa: CASSKLRDWVSGNTIYF
CDR3nt: TGTGCCAGCAGCAAACTTCGCGACTGGGTTTCTGGAAACACCATATATTTT

abundance: .
d_gene: .
v_gene: TRBV10-3
j_gene: TRBJ2-5
CDR3aa: CAISESIVRESETQYF
CDR3nt: TGTGCCATCAGTGAGTCGATCGTCAGGGAATCGGAGACCCAGTACTTC

abundance: .
d_gene: TRBD2
v_gene: TRBV27
j_gene: TRBJ2-1
CDR3aa: CASDGLAGGPGNEQFF
CDR3nt: TGTGCCAGCGATGGACTAGCGGGAGGGCCGGGGAATGAGCAGTTCTTC

abundance: .
d_gene: .
v_gene: TRBV6-1
j_gene: TRBJ1-4
CDR3aa: CASSEGKIEKLFF
CDR3nt: TGTGCCAGCAGTGAAGGCAAGATTGAAAAACTGTTTTTT

abundance: once
d_gene: .
v_gene: TRBV19
j_gene: TRBJ1-1
CDR3aa: CASSLGRFDTEAFF
CDR3nt: TGTGCCAGTAGTTTGGGACGGTTTGACACTGAAGCTTTCTTT

abundance: .
d_gene: TRBD1
v_gene: TRBV30
j_gene: TRBJ2-7
CDR3aa: CASRDRGRVEQYF
CDR3nt: TGTGCCTCCCGGGACAGGGGGCGGGTCGAGCAGTACTTC

abundance: .
d_gene: .
v_gene: TRBV28
j_gene: TRBJ1-3
CDR3aa: CASSLPSGSSGNTIYF
CDR3nt: TGTGCCAGCAGTTTACCCTCGGGGTCTTCTGGAAACACCATATATTTT

abundance: .
d_gene: .
v_gene: TRBV19
j_gene: TRBJ2-2
CDR3aa: CASSITNTGELFF
CDR3nt: TGTGCCAGTAGTATTACCAACACCGGGGAGCTGTTTTTT

abundance: .
d_gene: .
v_gene: TRBV27
j_gene: TRBJ2-1
CDR3aa: CASSSPDRNEQFF
CDR3nt: TGTGCCAGCAGTTCACCGGACCGCAATGAGCAGTTCTTC